The TCR beta chain described here comes from a study of CD8 T cells in ankylosing spondylitis. Germline values: CDR1 DFQATT, CDR2 SNEGSKA (reference sequence). V lost 3 bases to trimming and J lost 11 bases; unmatched junction nucleotides: 22. The CDR3 is 18 amino acids. In this sample, this clonotype turned up many times. TCRdb passed the 5' RACE reads through MiXCR, listing each CDR3 protein once. The repertoire includes about 140,000 distinct CDR3 sequences, around 6.6% of them detected once, and roughly an eighth sits in the top ten. The sequence came from a female donor with ankylosing spondylitis or in good health (not recorded which). Sequencing was carried out using blood, either unsorted or a sorted T cell fraction (not recorded which). The chain recombines TRBV20-1 with TRBJ1-6; TRBD1 agrees at 7 bases. Here the CDR3 reads CSASNRQSTGIESTPLHF. CDR3 DNA: TGCAGTGCTAGTAACCGCCAGTCGACAGGGATTGAGTCCACACCCCTCCACTTT.